Each of the 12 T cell receptor beta chains below was sequenced from the same sample in a study of CXCR3-negative and CXCR3-positive naive CD8 T cells. Points from the study as a whole: Relative to CXCR3-negative naive cells, CXCR3-positive naive cells had more hydrophobic TRB CDR3s.

These TCRs are of unknown antigen specificity. The libraries of TRB cDNA were constructed through 5' RACE using UMI labels. For each CDR3 protein, TCRdb gives one entry from its re-call of the 5' RACE reads, without DNA. The sample yields 95,000 to 100,000 distinct CDR3 sequences, of which the top ten take up about 1.1%. Sequencing used naive CXCR3+ CD8+ T cells from blood. The subset: CD45RO-CCR7+CD27+CD95- naive CD8+ T cells expressing CXCR3 (TNR3+). These receptors all stem from a human donor in good health. Some clones in this sample may be carry-over from other donors' samples.

The chain uses TRBV10-3 and TRBJ2-7; the TRBD1 assignment by TCRdb is unverifiable without DNA. This CDR3 has 15 amino acids. CDR1 is ENHRY and CDR2 is SYGVKD in the germline V gene. The CDR3 sequence: CAISERQGVDYEQYF.

This CDR3 reads CATSSPDRVGDTQYF. This chain connects TRBV15 to TRBJ2-3; TCRdb's D call, TRBD1, is unchecked because there is no DNA. This CDR3 has 15 residues. Germline V gene lookup returns CDR1 LNHNV and CDR2 YYDKDF (reference sequence). The whole variable domain, remainder taken from reference TRBV15 and TRBJ2-3, is DAMVIQNPRYQVTQFGKPVTLSCSQTLNHNVMYWYQQKSSQAPKLLFHYYDKDFNNEADTPDNFQSRRPNTSFCFLDIRSPGLGDTAMYLCATSSPDRVGDTQYFGPGTRLTVL.

The V and J genes are TRBV14 and TRBJ2-2; TCRdb reports TRBD2, a call that lacks DNA to check it against. The germline CDR1 and CDR2 sequences are SGHDN and FVKESK. The CDR3 spans 17 residues. The CDR3 spells CASSQILAGEVTGELFF.

This chain links TRBV13 with TRBJ2-1. The CDR3 loop spans 15 amino acids. Germline lookup yields CDR1 PRHDT and CDR2 FYEKMQ (reference sequence). CDR3 amino acids: CASSLTSNSYNEQFF.

The V and J genes are TRBV27 and TRBJ2-7; without DNA, the TCRdb call of TRBD2 cannot be checked. There are 14 residues in the CDR3. The germline V gene encodes CDR1 MNHEY and CDR2 SMNVEV (reference sequence). Here the CDR3 reads CASKSGGPAYEQYF.

The CDR3: CASSSVGGGDSEQFF. The chain combines TRBV12-3 or TRBV12-4 with TRBJ2-1; TCRdb proposes TRBD2, but this gene call is untestable without DNA. This CDR3 comprises 15 residues.

V and J are TRBV5-1 and TRBJ1-1; the D gene TCRdb calls, TRBD1, cannot be checked with no DNA. There are 13 residues in the CDR3. Germline-derived CDR1 and CDR2 are SGHRS and YFSETQ. CDR3 in amino acids: CASGYGGTPEAFF. Complete variable domain (other parts from reference TRBV5-1 and TRBJ1-1): KAGVTQTPRYLIKTRGQQVTLSCSPISGHRSVSWYQQTPGQGLQFLFEYFSETQRNKGNFPGRFSGRQFSNSRSEMNVSTLELGDSALYLCASGYGGTPEAFFGQGTRLTVV.

The rearrangement uses TRBV12-3 or TRBV12-4 and TRBJ2-5. CDR3 size: 14 residues. The CDR3 loop reads CASSLTVYQETQYF.

CDR3 protein: CAWVREHADEQFF. J is TRBJ2-1 and V is TRBV30; TCRdb picks TRBD1, but there is no DNA to check that call. The CDR3 runs to 13 residues. Germline CDR1 GTSNPN, CDR2 SVGIG (reference sequence).

The chain recombines TRBV27 with TRBJ2-5; TCRdb's D call of TRBD2 is untestable without DNA. Germline V gene lookup returns CDR1 MNHEY and CDR2 SMNVEV (reference sequence). CDR3 length: 16 residues. The CDR3 sequence: CASSIGTSGGGETQYF.

The chain uses TRBV7-8 and TRBJ2-2. CDR1 and CDR2 from the germline V gene are SGHVS and FQNEAQ. CDR3 length: 15 residues. CDR3: CASSLGPANTGELFF.

The chain employs TRBV6-2 or TRBV6-3 and TRBJ2-2; absent DNA, TCRdb's TRBD1 call cannot be checked. The CDR3 extends over 16 amino acids. Looked up from germline, CDR1 is MNHEY and CDR2 is SVGEGT. CDR3 sequence reads: CASSYRPGVATGELFF.